This note documents a single T cell receptor beta chain sequence. V dropped 5 bases and J dropped 5 bases, with 21 bases sitting between them. CDR1 and CDR2 (germline): SNHLY, FYNNEI. The CDR3 totals 16 residues. The record originates from a study of T cell changes during pregnancy in multiple sclerosis. Method: immunoSEQ multiplex PCR; TCRdb's copy keeps in-frame clones and lacks some. In the table there are about 58,000 clones, roughly nine tenths of which are singletons. This chain links TRBV2 with TRBJ1-2, with TRBD1 as a possible D gene (5 bases). This receptor was identified in a female donor in good health, enrolled as a control in a pregnancy study. Sequences were derived from CD4+ T cells from peripheral blood mononuclear cells, sampled after pregnancy. CDR3 sequence reads: CASSPSTAGRAYGYTF. For the CDR3, the DNA is TGTGCCAGCAGTCCCAGCACAGCGGGCAGGGCTTATGGCTACACCTTC.